The rows below give T cell receptor beta chains drawn from one sample of a study of cytomegalovirus exposure and HLA in healthy donors. Assay: immunoSEQ multiplex PCR; the TCRdb copy retains only in-frame clones and omits some. The sample shows around 67,000 clones, approximately 58% of them seen only once. Source material: PBMCs. These TCRs come from a woman in her forties or fifties in good health and CMV-seronegative. Each CDR3 is given with its conserved first and last residue. Fields, in order: J gene, V gene, CDR3 protein.

>TRBJ2-7|TRBV9
CASSVGGGTYEQYF
>TRBJ2-3|TRBV6-4
CASSAMAGDTQYF
>TRBJ2-7|TRBV15
CATSKGGSLLEQYF
>TRBJ2-7|TRBV6-5
CASSKGVTYEQYF
>TRBJ2-5|TRBV11-2
CASRQATQYF
>TRBJ1-1|TRBV5-1
CASSPSGDSTEAFF
>TRBJ2-5|TRBV5-1
CASSVTGLAGVETQYF
>TRBJ1-2|TRBV11-2
CASSTGQRLTNYGYTF
>TRBJ1-1|TRBV7-9
CASSGAGAMNTEAFF
>TRBJ1-2|TRBV4-3
CASSQEPTGGYYGYTF
>TRBJ2-1|TRBV30
CAWSVHQGSYNEQFF
>TRBJ2-1|TRBV11-3
CASSSLLGPNEQFF
>TRBJ2-7|TRBV19
CATSDRGLLGEQYF
>TRBJ1-2|TRBV18
CASSPLGDGGFGYTF
>TRBJ2-6|TRBV28
CASSLYSGSNVLTF
>TRBJ2-7|TRBV7-2
CASSFSGRDHEQYF
>TRBJ2-4|TRBV5-6
CASSPGGDRANIQYF
>TRBJ2-2|TRBV7-3
CASSLGQGLGTGELFF
>TRBJ2-3|TRBV9
CASSPHSGRGSTDTQYF
>TRBJ1-5|TRBV30
CVWSRTLGQRSNQPQHF
>TRBJ1-2|TRBV29-1
CSVEDVGGGYGYTF
>TRBJ2-3|TRBV6-1
CASIGGRRYTQYF
>TRBJ1-1|TRBV5-4
CASSLYKQGNTEAFF
>TRBJ2-7|TRBV13
CASSANRISYEQYF
>TRBJ2-1|TRBV5-1
CASSRPGTGGGKQFF
>TRBJ2-3|TRBV5-1
CASSGQGGTDTQYF
>TRBJ1-1|TRBV5-1
CASSHGWGDNTEAFF
>TRBJ2-1|TRBV29-1
CSVEDPTSGSLYEQFF
>TRBJ1-2|TRBV18
CASSRLREAVRGYTF
>TRBJ1-3|TRBV18
CASSPSPASTVDGNTIYF
>TRBJ2-3|TRBV9
CASSDTGTSSDTQYF
>.|TRBV7-9
CASSRGSEQYF
>TRBJ1-2|TRBV21-1
CASSKREDYGYTF
>TRBJ1-2|TRBV28
CANQDRTNYGYTF
>TRBJ1-1|TRBV25-1
CASSEPRQGNTEAFF
>TRBJ2-1|TRBV7-9
CASSFLAGGIDNEQFF
>TRBJ2-3|TRBV29-1
CSTPGQGTGTDTQYF
>TRBJ2-3|TRBV5-1
CASSLEGLTDTQYF
>TRBJ2-7|TRBV5-1
CASSLGAGGPYEQYF
>TRBJ2-1|TRBV15
CATSRPSSGSWANEQFF
>TRBJ2-3|TRBV9
CASSPGNTDTQYF
>TRBJ1-1|TRBV16
CASSRYRMNTEAFF
>TRBJ2-7|TRBV4-3
CASSQDAETASSYEQYF